This TCR beta chain was obtained from a study of T-cell memory formation after mild COVID-19. Whole-study context: Most TCR clusters belonged to a single donor. Whole-study findings and limits: Proof of SARS-CoV-2 specificity was absent for the second-wave clones that crested on day 37. A second wave expanding day 15 to 37 was CD4+-biased; contracting clones were balanced.

This clonotype came up a few times. The antigen remains undetermined. In TCRdb, the 5' RACE reads were re-called with MiXCR into one record per CDR3 protein. This sample has roughly 450,000 distinct CDR3 sequences, with 15% to 20% found just once. Germline assignment: CDR1 SEHNR and CDR2 FQNEAQ (reference sequence). V shed 4 bases, J shed 5 bases, and the junction held 7 bases outside the gene matches. CDR3 length: 15 residues. The rearrangement uses TRBV7-9 and TRBJ2-2; TRBD1 agrees at 7 bases. This sequence originates from an adult woman who had mild COVID-19 (a few samples of this study predate the infection). Cell type and time point are not known. The sequencing sample was made of PBMCs or a T cell subset sorted from them (not recorded which). The CDR3 here is CASSSHRGRTGELFF. In DNA form, the CDR3 reads TGTGCCAGCAGCTCGCACAGGGGTCGGACCGGGGAGCTGTTTTTT.